This T cell receptor (beta chain) came from a study of T-cell reconstitution after alpha-beta-depleted transplantation in children. Whole-study results and caveats: Diversity of TCRbeta at day 60 was high in some patients, arising from surviving recipient T cells and thymic progenitors. Alpha-beta T cells present about two months after transplant were reported to originate from several hundred expanded graft clones. Among T cells one year after transplant, newly produced cells accounted for most counts and diversity.

Preparation of the TCRbeta library involved a method that used unique molecular identifiers. MiXCR, run by TCRdb on the PCR reads, gives a single entry per CDR3 protein. The sample contains around 490,000 distinct CDR3 sequences, 10% to 12% of which appear only once. This clonotype was seen more than once but under ten times. What it binds is not known. Trimming pared 3 bases from V and 9 bases from J, leaving 15 bases between. From germline, CDR1 is LNHDA and CDR2 SQIVND (reference sequence). The CDR3 runs 14 residues. The chain uses TRBV19 and TRBJ2-1; unclear D gene. The clonotype comes from a female patient between 2 and 10 years old who had a stem cell transplant for aplastic anemia, so the T cells may come from the graft donor. The sequencing used PBMCs, mostly from graft donor cells, collected 180 days after TCRalphabeta/CD19-depleted stem cell transplant. The CDR3 spells CASSIPAGSSEQFF. In DNA form, the CDR3 reads TGTGCCAGTAGTATCCCCGCAGGTTCGAGTGAGCAGTTCTTC.